These 5 T cell receptor beta chains share one sample of origin, sequenced in a study of blood T cell repertoires in COVID-19 (dated by TCRdb to the early 2020s). Libraries were made using the immunoSEQ multiplex PCR assay. This immuneACCESS table, as held by TCRdb, lists in-frame sequences with V and J called but not all clones. Of the missing ones, under half trace to an unresolved V gene in checked studies; the others have no known cause. The sample table records more than 200,000 clones; 88% of these occur just once. Clones ranked in the top ten supply 1.5% to 2% of the sample. The sequenced sample consisted of peripheral blood. Receptors originate from a man between 65 and 85 years old with acute or convalescent COVID-19.

This chain uses TRBV7-9 with TRBJ1-2; D may be TRBD1 (5 bases). The germline V gene encodes CDR1 SEHNR and CDR2 FQNEAQ (reference sequence). The CDR3 loop spans 13 amino acids. V lost 5 bases to trimming and J lost 5 bases, with 12 bases between them. For the CDR3, the DNA is TGTGCCAGCAGCCTGGGACTGACGTATGGCTACACCTTC. Residues: CASSLGLTYGYTF.

CDR3: CAISEGGTVNQPQHF. The CDR3 bases are TGTGCCATCAGTGAGGGGGGGACAGTCAATCAGCCCCAGCATTTT. This rearrangement joins TRBV10-3 to TRBJ1-5; 7 nucleotides agree with TRBD1. CDR1 and CDR2 from the germline V gene are ENHRY and SYGVKD. Unmatched junction bases numbered 4, after V lost 2 bases and J lost 3 bases. The CDR3 is 15 residues long.

The CDR3 loop reads CASSRYGLAGVTDTQYF. Here the CDR3 DNA reads TGTGCCAGCAGTCGGTATGGACTAGCGGGAGTTACAGATACGCAGTATTTT. This chain uses TRBV27 with TRBJ2-3; TRBD2 matches 13 bases. Germline-derived CDR1 and CDR2 are MNHEY and SMNVEV (reference sequence). V gave up 5 bases and J gave up 3 bases; unmatched junction bases: 8. The CDR3 totals 17 residues.

This rearrangement joins TRBV28 to TRBJ1-6; the match to TRBD1 covers 8 bases. Trimming cost V 4 bases and J 4 bases; bases outside gene matches: 6. Per the germline V gene, CDR1 is MDHEN and CDR2 is SYDVKM. The CDR3 totals 16 residues. This CDR3 reads CASSSDRGLYNSPLHF. The CDR3 DNA reads as TGTGCCAGCAGTTCCGACAGGGGACTTTATAATTCACCCCTCCACTTT.

This clone occurred a few times. The chain joins TRBV6-5 to TRBJ1-1, with 8 bases aligning to TRBD1. Germline values: CDR1 MNHEY, CDR2 SVGAGI. The ends lost 9 bases at V and 3 bases at J; junction bases unmatched: 12. The CDR3 consists of 15 residues. The CDR3 coding sequence is TGTGCCAGGGTACCGACAGGGGCCAGGCACACTGAAGCTTTCTTT. This translates into CARVPTGARHTEAFF.